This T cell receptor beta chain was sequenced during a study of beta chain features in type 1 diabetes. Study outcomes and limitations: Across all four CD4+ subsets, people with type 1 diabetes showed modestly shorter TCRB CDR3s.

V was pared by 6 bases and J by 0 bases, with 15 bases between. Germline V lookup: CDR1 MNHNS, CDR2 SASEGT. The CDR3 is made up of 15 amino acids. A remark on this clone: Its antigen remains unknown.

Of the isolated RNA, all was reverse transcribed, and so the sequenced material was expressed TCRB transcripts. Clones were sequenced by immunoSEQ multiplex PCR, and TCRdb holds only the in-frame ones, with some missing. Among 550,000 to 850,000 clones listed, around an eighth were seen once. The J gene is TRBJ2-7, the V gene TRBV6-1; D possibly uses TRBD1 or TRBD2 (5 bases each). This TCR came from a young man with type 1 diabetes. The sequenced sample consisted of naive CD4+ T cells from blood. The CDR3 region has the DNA TGTGCCAGCAGGGAGAGGGGAGACAGCTCCTACGAGCAGTACTTC. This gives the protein CASRERGDSSYEQYF.